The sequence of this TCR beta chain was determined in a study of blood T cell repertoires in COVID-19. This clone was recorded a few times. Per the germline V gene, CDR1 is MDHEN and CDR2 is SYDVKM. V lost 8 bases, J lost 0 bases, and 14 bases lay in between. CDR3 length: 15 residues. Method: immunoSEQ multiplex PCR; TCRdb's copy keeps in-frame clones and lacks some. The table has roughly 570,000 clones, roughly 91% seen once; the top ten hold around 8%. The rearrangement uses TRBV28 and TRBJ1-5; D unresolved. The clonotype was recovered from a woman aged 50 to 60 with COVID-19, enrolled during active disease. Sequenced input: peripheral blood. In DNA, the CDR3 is TGTGCCAGCCTCCTAGGAGGGATTAGCAATCAGCCCCAGCATTTT. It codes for CASLLGGISNQPQHF.